The 8 T cell receptor beta chains listed next were all sequenced from one sample in a study of cytomegalovirus exposure and HLA in healthy donors. This table comes from immunoSEQ multiplex PCR, and its TCRdb copy is limited to in-frame clones, with some not included. This sample carries about 130,000 clones, around 90% of them seen once, and the ten largest clones take about 6.6%. Sequenced input: PBMCs. Source of these receptors: a woman in her 30s in good health and CMV-seropositive.

The chain joins TRBV28 to TRBJ1-2; possible D gene TRBD1, 5 bases. Germline-derived CDR1 and CDR2 are MDHEN and SYDVKM. The V end lost 3 bases, the J end lost 4 bases, and 12 bases lay between the germline ends. This CDR3 spans 14 amino acids. The CDR3 is CASSFLQGSYGYTF. The CDR3 DNA reads as TGTGCCAGCAGTTTCCTCCAGGGCTCCTATGGCTACACCTTC.

This chain links TRBV18 with TRBJ2-7, with 7 bases that match TRBD1. The trim removed 1 base at V and 2 bases at J, leaving 8 bases unmatched. CDR3 size: 16 residues. Germline assignment: CDR1 KGHSH and CDR2 LQKENI. The chain's CDR3 is CASSPRDRATAYEQYF. The CDR3 DNA is TGTGCCAGCTCACCACGCGACAGGGCCACCGCCTACGAGCAGTACTTC.

The genes are TRBV18 and TRBJ2-5; D remains ambiguous. Trimming stripped 4 bases from V and 5 bases from J, with 5 bases between. CDR1 KGHSH and CDR2 LQKENI come from the germline V gene. The CDR3 contains 11 residues. The CDR3 DNA sequence: TGTGCCAGCTCACTCGAGGAGACCCAGTACTTC. This codes for CASSLEETQYF.

The chain carries TRBV5-6 and TRBJ2-1; 12 bases agree with TRBD2. Losses at the gene ends were 5 bases for V and 8 bases for J; bases not matched to a gene: 11. The CDR3 covers 16 residues. Per the germline V gene, CDR1 is SGHDT and CDR2 is YYEEEE. The CDR3 loop reads CASSLGLAGIVHEQFF. CDR3 sequence (DNA): TGTGCCAGCAGTTTAGGACTAGCGGGAATAGTTCATGAGCAGTTCTTC.

V is TRBV6-1 and J is TRBJ2-7; no reliable D call. Looked up from germline, CDR1 is MNHNS and CDR2 is SASEGT. CDR3 length: 14 residues. The ends were cut back, 7 bases at V and 3 bases at J, with 16 bases in the middle. CDR3 nucleotides: TGTGCCAGCAAAATATCGGTGGCTAGCTACGAGCAGTACTTC. This codes for CASKISVASYEQYF.

The chain is built from TRBV9 and TRBJ1-2; 7 nucleotides align to TRBD1. This CDR3 comprises 16 residues. Germline assignment: CDR1 SGDLS and CDR2 YYNGEE. After removal of 4 bases from V and 0 bases from J, the junction contained 9 bases not matched to a gene. As DNA, the CDR3 is TGTGCCAGCAGCATAGCGGACAGGTCCGCTAACTATGGCTACACCTTC. This translates into CASSIADRSANYGYTF. Based on the CDR3 plus reference TRBV9 and TRBJ1-2, the full variable domain is DSGVTQTPKHLITATGQRVTLRCSPRSGDLSVYWYQQSLDQGLQFLIQYYNGEERAKGNILERFSAQQFPDLHSELNLSSLELGDSALYFCASSIADRSANYGYTFGSGTRLTVV.

The chain recombines TRBV7-2 with TRBJ2-7; TRBD2 aligns across 11 bases. From germline, CDR1 is SGHTA and CDR2 FQGNSA. This CDR3 contains 14 residues. V dropped 4 bases and J dropped 11; count of bases not matched to a gene: 10. In DNA, the CDR3 is TGTGCCAGCAGCTCTTCCGGGACTAGCGGTACGAAGTACTTC. Encoded protein: CASSSSGTSGTKYF.

The CDR3 spells CASSPPGNTEAFF. In nucleotides, the CDR3 is TGCGCCAGCAGCCCCCCGGGGAACACTGAAGCTTTCTTT. The chain recombines TRBV5-1 with TRBJ1-1; D unclear. Per the germline V gene, CDR1 is SGHRS and CDR2 is YFSETQ. The CDR3 runs to 13 residues. Trimming stripped 4 bases from V and 1 base from J, with 8 bases between.